The 15 T cell receptor beta chains listed next were all sequenced from one sample in a study of cytomegalovirus exposure and HLA in healthy donors. The PCR ran on 60 Vbeta and 13 Jbeta primers. Sequencing used immunoSEQ multiplex PCR; TCRdb keeps in-frame clones, though not all of them. The sample has 200,000 to 250,000 clones; approximately 78% are singletons. The sequenced sample was PBMCs. The receptor set was obtained from a male donor in good health and CMV-seronegative.

In its sample, this clone was seen once. The chain combines TRBV4-2 with TRBJ1-5; the D gene is possibly TRBD1 (6 bases). The germline V and J ends were trimmed by 1 base and 3 bases, with 16 bases remaining between them. The CDR3 runs to 17 residues. The germline gives CDR1 LGHNA, CDR2 YNFKEQ. The CDR3 DNA is TGTGCCAGCAGCCAAGCGGGGGGGCTAACCTACAATCAGCCCCAGCATTTT. Protein product: CASSQAGGLTYNQPQHF.

This chain joins TRBV6-5 and TRBJ1-1; possible D gene TRBD1, 6 bases. The V and J ends lost 0 bases and 2 bases respectively, with 10 bases between them. CDR3 length equals 15 residues. Looked up from germline, CDR1 is MNHEY and CDR2 is SVGAGI. The CDR3 coding sequence is TGTGCCAGCAGTTACTCTACAGGGACCAACACTGAAGCTTTCTTT. This gives the protein CASSYSTGTNTEAFF.

The CDR3 sequence is CASSCAGGGGDGLCDEQFF. The CDR3 nucleotides read TGTGCCAGCAGCTGCGCAGGGGGCGGGGGGGATGGGCTGTGCGATGAGCAGTTCTTC. This chain joins TRBV7-9 and TRBJ2-1; D is possibly TRBD2 (9 bases). The V end lost 4 bases, the J end lost 8 bases, and 30 bases lay between the germline ends. There are 19 residues in the CDR3. Germline V CDR1 and CDR2: SEHNR, FQNEAQ (reference sequence).

V usage is TRBV2 and J usage is TRBJ1-1; 7 bases match TRBD1. The germline V gene has CDR1 SNHLY and CDR2 FYNNEI. The CDR3 consists of 16 residues. V dropped 3 bases and J dropped 1; count of bases not matched to a gene: 8. The CDR3 coding sequence is TGTGCCAGCAGTGAGACAGGGCGTCGGGAGAACACTGAAGCTTTCTTT. Protein product: CASSETGRRENTEAFF.

The genes are TRBV6-1 and TRBJ2-2; 11 positions match TRBD1. CDR3 length: 16 amino acids. Trimming cost V 4 bases and J 5 bases; bases outside gene matches: 6. Per the germline V gene, CDR1 is MNHNS and CDR2 is SASEGT. The CDR3 region has the DNA TGTGCCAGCAGTGTAGGACAGGGGGCTCTGACCGGGGAGCTGTTTTTT. Its protein product is CASSVGQGALTGELFF.

The chain uses TRBV12-5 and TRBJ2-5; D unresolved. V lost 3 bases to trimming and J lost 2 bases, with 7 bases between them. From germline, CDR1 is LGHNT and CDR2 FRNRAP. The CDR3 is 13 amino acids. CDR3 residues: CASGFGLQETQYF. The DNA of the CDR3 is TGTGCTAGTGGTTTTGGGCTTCAAGAGACCCAGTACTTC.

This clone appeared a few times. One end of the junction is discordant with germline, which a read error may explain. The chain employs TRBV10-3 and TRBJ1-2; the match to TRBD1 covers 7 bases. CDR1 and CDR2 from the germline V gene are ENHRY and SYGVKD. CDR3 size: 13 residues. CDR3 sequence: CASSYDRVYGYTF. CDR3 in DNA: TGTGCCAGCAGTTACGACAGGGTCTATGGCTACACCTTC.

This chain connects TRBV27 to TRBJ2-5; 11 positions match TRBD2. The CDR3 is 18 amino acids. The germline gives CDR1 MNHEY, CDR2 SMNVEV (reference sequence). V was pared by 5 bases and J by 2 bases, with 13 bases of the junction left unmatched. The CDR3 region is CASSRAARGLAEQETQYF. As DNA, the CDR3 is TGTGCCAGCAGTCGCGCCGCCCGGGGACTAGCGGAACAAGAGACCCAGTACTTC.

J is TRBJ2-7 and V is TRBV7-9, with 9 bases that match TRBD2. This CDR3 contains 17 residues. V lost 3 bases, J lost 4 bases, and 13 bases stayed unmatched. Germline V lookup: CDR1 SEHNR, CDR2 FQNEAQ (reference sequence). CDR3 nucleotide sequence: TGTGCCAGCAGCTTGGAGGGTAGGCTAGCGGGAAAGTACGAGCAGTACTTC. Residues: CASSLEGRLAGKYEQYF.

J is TRBJ2-2 and V is TRBV29-1, with TRBD1 identical over 7 bases. The CDR3 extends over 13 amino acids. V shed 6 bases and J 2 bases; nucleotides not matched to a gene: 3. Germline-derived CDR1 and CDR2 are SQVTM and ANQGSEA. The CDR3 region is CSVRDRNTGELFF. The DNA for the CDR3 is TGCAGCGTCCGGGACAGAAACACCGGGGAGCTGTTTTTT.

The chain links TRBV27 to TRBJ2-7, with D maybe TRBD1 (5 bases). The CDR3 spans 13 residues. Germline CDR1 MNHEY, CDR2 SMNVEV (reference sequence). V was shortened by 6 bases and J by 2 bases, with 11 bases between the two germline ends. The CDR3 nucleotides read TGTGCCAGCAGCCAAACAGGCGCCTACGAGCAGTACTTC. It translates to CASSQTGAYEQYF.

V and J are TRBV6-5 and TRBJ1-5; D gene unclear. V was trimmed by 5 bases and J by 0 bases, leaving 11 bases between them. In germline, CDR1 is MNHEY, CDR2 SVGAGI. The CDR3 consists of 15 residues. The CDR3 DNA reads as TGTGCCAGCAGTCCCGAGAACGGTAGCAATCAGCCCCAGCATTTT. It codes for CASSPENGSNQPQHF.

The chain couples TRBV5-5 to TRBJ2-1; D might be TRBD1 (5 bases). Germline CDR1 SGHKS, CDR2 YYEKEE (reference sequence). CDR3 length: 13 residues. The V and J ends lost 1 base and 5 bases respectively, with 7 bases between them. In nucleotides, the CDR3 is TGTGCCAGCAGCTTGTGGGGCGACAATGAGCAGTTCTTC. This sequence encodes CASSLWGDNEQFF.

This sequence joins TRBV4-1 and TRBJ1-1, with D tentatively TRBD1 (6 bases). CDR1 is MGHRA, CDR2 YSYEKL, per germline. V was pared by 0 bases and J by 4 bases, with 12 bases between. The length of the CDR3 is 15 residues. CDR3 amino acids: CASSQEGRDTTEAFF. CDR3 DNA: TGCGCCAGCAGCCAAGAGGGACGGGACACCACTGAAGCTTTCTTT.

V usage is TRBV10-1 and J usage is TRBJ2-1; 9 bases fit TRBD2. The CDR3 spans 17 residues. The junction had 6 bases not matched to a gene; V was cut back by 3 bases and J by 0 bases. Germline V gene lookup returns CDR1 WNHNN and CDR2 SYGVQD (reference sequence). The CDR3 DNA is TGCGCCAGCAGTGACGTTACTAGCGGGCCCTCCTACAATGAGCAGTTCTTC. Amino acids: CASSDVTSGPSYNEQFF.